A selection of T cell receptor beta chains follows, all from one sample in a study of T cell changes during pregnancy in multiple sclerosis. Generated by immunoSEQ multiplex PCR, the TCRdb table keeps only in-frame clones and is missing some. The sample holds tens of thousands of clones, 85% to 95% seen once. Sequenced material: peripheral blood, taken after pregnancy. These receptors were taken from a female donor with multiple sclerosis, enrolled in a pregnancy study. Both conserved end residues are part of each CDR3. The order of the fields is clone size, V gene, CDR3 length, D gene, J gene, CDR3 protein, CDR3 DNA. The D gene is left open where the match is weak. Clone size, where shown, is once, few, many, or a class for clones that have expanded.

abundance: many
v_gene: TRBV18
len: 13
d_gene: NA
j_gene: TRBJ2-7
CDR3aa: CASSPNRVGEQYF
CDR3nt: TGTGCCAGCTCACCAAACAGGGTTGGGGAGCAGTACTTC

abundance: NA
v_gene: TRBV5-6
len: 14
d_gene: TRBD1
j_gene: TRBJ1-4
CDR3aa: CASSLNRGHEKLFF
CDR3nt: TGTGCCAGCAGCTTGAACAGGGGGCATGAAAAACTGTTTTTT

abundance: NA
v_gene: TRBV27
len: 15
d_gene: NA
j_gene: TRBJ1-2
CDR3aa: CASSLKGGDGYGYTF
CDR3nt: TGTGCCAGCAGTTTAAAGGGGGGGGATGGCTATGGCTACACCTTC

abundance: few
v_gene: TRBV19
len: 14
d_gene: NA
j_gene: TRBJ1-4
CDR3aa: CASRSGVPGEKLFF
CDR3nt: TGTGCCAGTAGATCGGGGGTTCCGGGTGAAAAACTGTTTTTT

abundance: NA
v_gene: TRBV11-3
len: 18
d_gene: NA
j_gene: TRBJ2-6
CDR3aa: CASGEGQRDRSGANVLTF
CDR3nt: TGTGCCAGCGGCGAAGGACAGCGAGACCGCTCTGGGGCCAACGTCCTGACTTTC

abundance: NA
v_gene: TRBV19
len: 15
d_gene: TRBD2
j_gene: TRBJ2-3
CDR3aa: CASSLRTSGTDTQYF
CDR3nt: TGTGCCAGTAGTCTCCGGACTAGCGGCACAGATACGCAGTATTTT

abundance: NA
v_gene: TRBV7-2
len: 16
d_gene: NA
j_gene: TRBJ2-3
CDR3aa: CASSWGAEASTDTQYF
CDR3nt: TGTGCCAGCAGCTGGGGCGCGGAAGCTAGCACAGATACGCAGTATTTT

abundance: once
v_gene: TRBV7-2
len: 15
d_gene: TRBD2
j_gene: TRBJ2-3
CDR3aa: CASSLVGGPGDTQYF
CDR3nt: TGTGCCAGCAGCTTGGTGGGAGGGCCCGGAGATACGCAGTATTTT

abundance: NA
v_gene: TRBV29-1
len: 14
d_gene: TRBD1
j_gene: TRBJ2-5
CDR3aa: CSVEGTGVRETQYF
CDR3nt: TGCAGCGTTGAGGGGACAGGGGTTCGAGAGACCCAGTACTTC

abundance: few
v_gene: TRBV5-8
len: 17
d_gene: NA
j_gene: TRBJ2-3
CDR3aa: CASSFSRGKPRTDTQYF
CDR3nt: TGTGCCAGCAGCTTCTCCAGGGGAAAGCCTCGCACAGATACGCAGTATTTT

abundance: NA
v_gene: TRBV7-3
len: 16
d_gene: TRBD1
j_gene: TRBJ2-3
CDR3aa: CASSLWTGTPTDTQYF
CDR3nt: TGTGCCAGCAGCTTATGGACAGGGACGCCCACAGATACGCAGTATTTT

abundance: NA
v_gene: TRBV7-3
len: 15
d_gene: NA
j_gene: TRBJ2-1
CDR3aa: CASSRGVLPHNEQFF
CDR3nt: TGTGCCAGCTCCAGGGGCGTACTACCCCACAATGAGCAGTTCTTC

abundance: NA
v_gene: TRBV19
len: 13
d_gene: NA
j_gene: TRBJ1-1
CDR3aa: CASSISRSTEAFF
CDR3nt: TGTGCCAGTAGTATATCGAGGTCCACTGAAGCTTTCTTT

abundance: NA
v_gene: TRBV4-3
len: 15
d_gene: NA
j_gene: TRBJ2-7
CDR3aa: CASSQEGQLSYEQYF
CDR3nt: TGCGCCAGCAGCCAAGAAGGACAACTTTCCTACGAGCAGTACTTC

abundance: NA
v_gene: TRBV15
len: 15
d_gene: TRBD1
j_gene: TRBJ2-3
CDR3aa: CATSTRTGLTDTQYF
CDR3nt: TGTGCCACCAGCACCCGGACAGGTCTCACAGATACGCAGTATTTT

abundance: NA
v_gene: TRBV9
len: 16
d_gene: TRBD1
j_gene: TRBJ1-2
CDR3aa: CASSATGAATHYGYTF
CDR3nt: TGTGCCAGCAGCGCCACAGGGGCCGCTACCCACTATGGCTACACCTTC

abundance: NA
v_gene: TRBV6-5
len: 13
d_gene: TRBD1
j_gene: TRBJ1-5
CDR3aa: CASSWDRGWPQHF
CDR3nt: TGTGCCAGCAGCTGGGACAGGGGGTGGCCCCAGCATTTT

abundance: NA
v_gene: TRBV2
len: 14
d_gene: TRBD1
j_gene: TRBJ2-1
CDR3aa: CASSERTGVNEQFF
CDR3nt: TGTGCCAGCAGTGAGCGGACAGGGGTCAATGAGCAGTTCTTC

abundance: NA
v_gene: TRBV6-1
len: 13
d_gene: NA
j_gene: TRBJ2-1
CDR3aa: CASTLDGGQEQFF
CDR3nt: TGTGCCAGCACGCTGGACGGGGGACAGGAGCAGTTCTTC

abundance: few
v_gene: TRBV6-5
len: 13
d_gene: TRBD1
j_gene: TRBJ2-1
CDR3aa: CATGGQGWNEQFF
CDR3nt: TGTGCTACCGGGGGACAGGGGTGGAATGAGCAGTTCTTC

abundance: NA
v_gene: TRBV6-4
len: 16
d_gene: TRBD2
j_gene: TRBJ2-1
CDR3aa: CASSELASGSYNEQFF
CDR3nt: TGTGCCAGCAGTGAGTTGGCTAGCGGGAGTTACAATGAGCAGTTCTTC

abundance: NA
v_gene: TRBV7-2
len: 18
d_gene: NA
j_gene: TRBJ2-6
CDR3aa: CASSQRDRSSSGANVLTF
CDR3nt: TGTGCCAGCAGCCAGCGGGACAGGTCGAGCTCTGGGGCCAACGTCCTGACTTTC

abundance: NA
v_gene: TRBV2
len: 15
d_gene: TRBD2
j_gene: TRBJ2-3
CDR3aa: CASSEDSGSTDTQYF
CDR3nt: TGTGCCAGCAGTGAAGATAGCGGGAGTACTGATACGCAGTATTTT

abundance: NA
v_gene: TRBV5-1
len: 17
d_gene: TRBD1
j_gene: TRBJ1-1
CDR3aa: CASSFTAGGFLHTEAFF
CDR3nt: TGCGCCAGCAGCTTCACAGCAGGGGGCTTCCTGCACACTGAAGCTTTCTTT

abundance: NA
v_gene: TRBV5-4
len: 14
d_gene: TRBD1
j_gene: TRBJ2-1
CDR3aa: CASSRDRGTGEQFF
CDR3nt: TGTGCCAGCAGCCGGGACAGGGGTACAGGTGAGCAGTTCTTC

abundance: NA
v_gene: TRBV2
len: 15
d_gene: NA
j_gene: TRBJ1-4
CDR3aa: CASSDGRGAKEKLFF
CDR3nt: TGTGCCAGCAGTGACGGACGGGGGGCAAAGGAAAAACTGTTTTTT

abundance: NA
v_gene: TRBV27
len: 12
d_gene: NA
j_gene: TRBJ2-1
CDR3aa: CASSFYRDEQFF
CDR3nt: TGTGCCAGCAGCTTCTACAGGGATGAGCAGTTCTTC

abundance: NA
v_gene: TRBV9
len: 16
d_gene: NA
j_gene: TRBJ1-1
CDR3aa: CASSPVHGGTGTEAFF
CDR3nt: TGTGCCAGCAGCCCAGTGCATGGGGGCACGGGCACTGAAGCTTTCTTT

abundance: NA
v_gene: TRBV7-7
len: 13
d_gene: NA
j_gene: TRBJ2-3
CDR3aa: CASSLGAADTQYF
CDR3nt: TGTGCTAGCAGCCTGGGGGCGGCAGATACGCAGTATTTT

abundance: NA
v_gene: TRBV11-2
len: 14
d_gene: NA
j_gene: TRBJ2-3
CDR3aa: CASSLEVPRDTQYF
CDR3nt: TGTGCCAGCAGCTTAGAGGTCCCGCGGGATACGCAGTATTTT

abundance: NA
v_gene: TRBV19
len: 14
d_gene: NA
j_gene: TRBJ1-4
CDR3aa: CASSMTATNEKLFF
CDR3nt: TGTGCCAGTAGTATGACAGCAACTAATGAAAAACTGTTTTTT

abundance: NA
v_gene: TRBV25-1
len: 17
d_gene: NA
j_gene: TRBJ2-7
CDR3aa: CASSDSPSGDSYYEQYF
CDR3nt: TGTGCCAGCAGTGATTCCCCTTCGGGGGATTCCTACTACGAGCAGTACTTC

abundance: NA
v_gene: TRBV5-1
len: 16
d_gene: TRBD1
j_gene: TRBJ1-1
CDR3aa: CASSLLETGMLTEAFF
CDR3nt: TGCGCCAGCAGCTTGTTAGAGACAGGGATGTTGACTGAAGCTTTCTTT

abundance: NA
v_gene: TRBV18
len: 15
d_gene: TRBD1
j_gene: TRBJ1-4
CDR3aa: CASSPRTGGNEKLFF
CDR3nt: TGTGCCAGCTCACCGCGGACAGGGGGGAATGAAAAACTGTTTTTT

abundance: NA
v_gene: TRBV10-3
len: 12
d_gene: NA
j_gene: TRBJ2-7
CDR3aa: CAISDAENEQYF
CDR3nt: TGTGCCATCAGTGATGCGGAAAACGAGCAGTACTTC

abundance: few
v_gene: TRBV28
len: 14
d_gene: TRBD1
j_gene: TRBJ1-5
CDR3aa: CASSLRQGNQPQHF
CDR3nt: TGTGCCAGCAGTTTACGACAGGGGAATCAGCCCCAGCATTTT

abundance: NA
v_gene: TRBV6-5
len: 16
d_gene: TRBD2
j_gene: TRBJ2-7
CDR3aa: CASSSRVSGKAYEQYF
CDR3nt: TGTGCCAGCAGTTCCCGGGTTAGCGGGAAGGCCTACGAGCAGTACTTC

abundance: NA
v_gene: TRBV19
len: 18
d_gene: TRBD1
j_gene: TRBJ1-1
CDR3aa: CASSRPKGTGALNTEAFF
CDR3nt: TGTGCCAGTAGTAGGCCAAAAGGGACAGGGGCATTGAACACTGAAGCTTTCTTT

abundance: NA
v_gene: TRBV27
len: 16
d_gene: TRBD2
j_gene: TRBJ2-7
CDR3aa: CASSLIPPPSGNEQYF
CDR3nt: TGTGCCAGCAGTTTAATCCCCCCCCCTAGCGGGAACGAGCAGTACTTC

abundance: NA
v_gene: TRBV7-2
len: 14
d_gene: NA
j_gene: TRBJ1-5
CDR3aa: CASSLGDGNQPQHF
CDR3nt: TGTGCCAGCAGCTTAGGCGATGGTAATCAGCCCCAGCATTTT

abundance: NA
v_gene: TRBV7-2
len: 12
d_gene: NA
j_gene: TRBJ2-1
CDR3aa: CASSLNSYEQFF
CDR3nt: TGTGCCAGCAGCTTAAATAGTTACGAGCAGTTCTTC

abundance: NA
v_gene: TRBV19
len: 14
d_gene: TRBD2
j_gene: TRBJ2-1
CDR3aa: CASSGLADYNEQFF
CDR3nt: TGTGCCAGTAGTGGACTAGCGGACTACAATGAGCAGTTCTTC